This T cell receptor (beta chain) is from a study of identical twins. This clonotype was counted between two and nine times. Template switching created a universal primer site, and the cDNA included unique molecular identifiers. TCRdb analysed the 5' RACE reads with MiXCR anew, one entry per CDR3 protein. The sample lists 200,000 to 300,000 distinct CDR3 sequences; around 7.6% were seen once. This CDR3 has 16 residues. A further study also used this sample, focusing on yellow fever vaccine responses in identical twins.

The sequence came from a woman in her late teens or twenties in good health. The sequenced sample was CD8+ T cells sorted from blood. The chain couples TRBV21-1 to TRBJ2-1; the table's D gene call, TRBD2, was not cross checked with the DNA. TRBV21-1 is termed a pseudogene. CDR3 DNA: TGTGCCAGCAGCAAAGTGGAGGGAGGGCCGAACAATGAGCAGTTCTTC. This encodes CASSKVEGGPNNEQFF.